What follows is one TCR beta chain and its context. Its target is not known. This entry is derived from a study of cytomegalovirus exposure and HLA in healthy donors. Study details: A preliminary data release comprised tens of millions of unique TCRs obtained from HLA-typed donors.

Study-wide points: By HLA locus, TCR association rates varied in a later analysis, with DRB1 showing the most and HLA-C the fewest.

Trimming took 7 bases from V and 1 from J, leaving 13 bases between them. CDR1 and CDR2 from the germline V gene are MDHEN and SYDVKM. This CDR3 has 14 amino acids. The PCR was carried out with 60 Vbeta primers and 13 Jbeta primers. TCRdb keeps only in-frame clones here, not all; method: immunoSEQ multiplex PCR. This sample has roughly 100,000 clones, with 78% found just once. The gene calls are TRBV28 and TRBJ1-1; D may be TRBD1 (5 bases). The receptor was derived from a woman aged 40 to 49 in good health and CMV-seronegative. The sequencing sample was made of PBMCs. The CDR3 protein is CASTLGRSNTEAFF. The CDR3 DNA follows: TGTGCCAGCACCCTGGGGCGGTCGAACACTGAAGCTTTCTTT.